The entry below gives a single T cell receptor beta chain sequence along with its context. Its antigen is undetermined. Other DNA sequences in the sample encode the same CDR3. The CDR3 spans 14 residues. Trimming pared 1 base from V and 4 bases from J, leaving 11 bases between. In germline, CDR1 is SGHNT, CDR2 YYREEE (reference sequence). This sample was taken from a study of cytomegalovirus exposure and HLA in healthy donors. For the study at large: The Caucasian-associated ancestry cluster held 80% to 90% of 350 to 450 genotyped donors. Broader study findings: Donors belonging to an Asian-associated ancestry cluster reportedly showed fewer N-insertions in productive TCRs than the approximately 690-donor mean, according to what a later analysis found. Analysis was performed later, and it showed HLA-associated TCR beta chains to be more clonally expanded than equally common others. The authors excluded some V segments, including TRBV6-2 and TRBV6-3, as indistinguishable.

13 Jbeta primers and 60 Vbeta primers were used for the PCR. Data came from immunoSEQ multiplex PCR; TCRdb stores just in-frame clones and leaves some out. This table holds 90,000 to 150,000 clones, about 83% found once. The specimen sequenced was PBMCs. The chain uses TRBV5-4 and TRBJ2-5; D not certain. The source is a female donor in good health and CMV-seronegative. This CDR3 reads CASSLKAGGETQYF. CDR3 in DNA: TGTGCCAGCAGCTTGAAGGCCGGCGGAGAGACCCAGTACTTC.